This T cell receptor beta chain is from a study of CXCR3-negative and CXCR3-positive naive CD8 T cells. About the research overall: Sequencing brought in about 135 million TRB reads altogether, and each library got about 1.5 +/- 0.3 million.

This clonotype registers medium-sized by frequency. As yet, its antigen is unknown. The germline V gene has CDR1 SQVTM and CDR2 ANQGSEA. There are 16 residues in the CDR3. UMI labels and 5' RACE were used to prepare the TRB cDNA libraries. TCRdb reanalyzed the 5' RACE reads and collapses them to one entry per CDR3 protein, without DNA. The sample table sets out 5,000 to 6,000 distinct CDR3 sequences. Overall study findings and caveats: Against CXCR3-negative naive cells, CXCR3-positive naive cells showed more hydrophobic TRB CDR3s.

The rearrangement joins TRBV29-1 to TRBJ2-1; TCRdb outputs TRBD1, but without DNA this stays unchecked. What was sequenced was naive CXCR3- CD8+ T cells from blood. Subset indicated: CD45RO-CCR7+CD27+CD95- naive CD8+ T cells lacking CXCR3 (TNR3-). The receptor was isolated from a human donor in good health. Some clones in this sample may be carry-over from other donors' samples. The chain's CDR3 is CSVQRPGIITYNEQFF.